These T cell receptor beta chains were read from a single sample in a study of shared clonotypes between healthy human individuals. Sequencing was performed with immunoSEQ multiplex PCR; in TCRdb, only in-frame clones are kept and a portion is missing. The sample holds more than 550,000 clones, about 91% seen once. The sequencing input was naive CD8+ T cells sorted from blood. The receptors were sampled from a man aged 25 to 40 in good health. Both conserved end residues are part of each CDR3. The order of the fields is J gene, V gene, D gene, clone size, CDR3 protein, CDR3 DNA. D genes are given only for firm matches. Only part of the rows carry a size: once, few, many, or a class if the clone is expanded.

TRBJ2-3,TRBV7-6,TRBD1,NA,CASSLYRGRADTQYF,TGTGCCAGCAGCCTCTACAGGGGTCGGGCAGATACGCAGTATTTT
TRBJ2-1,TRBV29-1,NA,NA,CSADPQVEQFF,TGCAGCGCCGATCCCCAGGTTGAGCAGTTCTTC
TRBJ2-5,TRBV29-1,TRBD1,NA,CSVEDSPIPGTGFGETQYF,TGCAGCGTTGAAGATTCGCCCATTCCCGGGACAGGGTTCGGGGAGACCCAGTACTTC
TRBJ1-5,TRBV7-2,TRBD1,NA,CASSLIGGDQPQHF,TGTGCCAGCAGCTTAATAGGGGGCGACCAGCCCCAGCATTTT
TRBJ1-4,TRBV27,NA,NA,CASSLLMGPPNEKLFF,TGTGCCAGCAGTTTATTGATGGGGCCCCCTAATGAAAAACTGTTTTTT
TRBJ2-7,TRBV7-2,NA,NA,CASSSPPDKASYEQYF,TGTGCCAGCAGCTCCCCCCCGGACAAGGCCTCCTACGAGCAGTACTTC
TRBJ2-3,TRBV7-2,NA,NA,CASSLLAGTSTDTQYF,TGTGCCAGCAGCTTATTGGCGGGCACCAGCACAGATACGCAGTATTTT
TRBJ2-7,TRBV4-1,NA,NA,CASSQDYQQTLSYEQYF,TGCGCCAGCAGCCAAGATTATCAACAGACTTTATCCTACGAGCAGTACTTC
TRBJ1-2,TRBV19,NA,NA,CASSIARGGGYTF,TGTGCCAGTAGTATCGCTCGGGGCGGCGGCTACACCTTC
TRBJ2-7,TRBV6-5,TRBD1,NA,CASRLGQGASEQYF,TGTGCCAGCAGACTAGGACAGGGGGCGAGTGAGCAGTACTTC
TRBJ1-1,TRBV9,TRBD1,NA,CASSAPTDRDGTLDTEAFF,TGTGCCAGCAGCGCCCCGACGGACAGGGATGGTACGTTGGACACTGAAGCTTTCTTT
TRBJ2-7,TRBV19,NA,NA,CASSIETGSSYEQYF,TGTGCCAGTAGTATCGAGACAGGAAGCTCCTACGAGCAGTACTTC
TRBJ1-2,TRBV28,TRBD1,NA,CASSSTGGYGYTF,TGTGCCAGCAGTTCCACAGGGGGCTATGGCTACACCTTC
TRBJ2-1,TRBV19,NA,NA,CASSNGGEYNEQFF,TGTGCCAGTAGTAACGGGGGCGAGTACAATGAGCAGTTCTTC
TRBJ1-5,TRBV12-2,NA,once,CASRLEPQHF,TGTGCAAGTCGCTTAGAACCCCAGCATTTT
TRBJ2-2,TRBV11-2,NA,NA,CASSLGVDTGELFF,TGTGCCAGCAGCTTAGGAGTAGACACCGGGGAGCTGTTTTTT
TRBJ2-3,TRBV2,NA,once,CASSDKQGWDTQYF,TGTGCCAGCAGTGATAAGCAGGGGTGGGATACGCAGTATTTT
TRBJ2-1,TRBV4-3,NA,few,CASSQDSPALFTDEQFF,TGCGCCAGCAGCCAAGATTCACCGGCACTCTTTACGGATGAGCAGTTCTTC
TRBJ2-7,TRBV7-2,TRBD2,NA,CASSLGLAGSYEQYF,TGTGCCAGCAGCTTAGGGCTAGCGGGGTCCTACGAGCAGTACTTC
TRBJ1-5,TRBV7-9,TRBD1,NA,CASSLGTGTTNQPQHF,TGTGCCAGCAGCTTAGGGACAGGGACTACCAATCAGCCCCAGCATTTT
TRBJ2-1,TRBV29-1,TRBD2,NA,CSVEGEEISGNSYNEQFF,TGCAGCGTTGAAGGGGAGGAAATTAGCGGGAACTCCTACAATGAGCAGTTCTTC
TRBJ1-1,TRBV5-1,NA,NA,CASSLLGNTEAFF,TGCGCCAGCAGCTTGTTAGGGAACACTGAAGCTTTCTTT
TRBJ2-7,TRBV28,TRBD1,NA,CASSTGTGEQYF,TGTGCCAGCAGCACCGGGACAGGAGAGCAGTACTTC
TRBJ2-1,TRBV7-9,TRBD2,NA,CASSLTSANSYNEQFF,TGTGCCAGCAGCTTAACTAGCGCAAACTCCTACAATGAGCAGTTCTTC
TRBJ2-1,TRBV7-6,NA,NA,CASSLRSISYNEQFF,TGTGCCAGCAGCTTAAGGTCTATCTCCTACAATGAGCAGTTCTTC
TRBJ2-2,TRBV5-6,NA,NA,CASSLRDMNTGELFF,TGTGCCAGCAGCTTGAGAGACATGAACACCGGGGAGCTGTTTTTT
TRBJ2-7,TRBV10-2,NA,NA,CASSESLGYYEQYF,TGCGCCAGCAGTGAGTCGCTGGGGTACTACGAGCAGTACTTC
TRBJ1-1,TRBV5-5,TRBD1,NA,CATRTGLENTEAFF,TGTGCCACGAGGACAGGGCTGGAGAACACTGAAGCTTTCTTT
TRBJ2-1,TRBV5-1,NA,NA,CASSLLGSPSTEQFF,TGCGCCAGCAGCTTGTTAGGGTCCCCTAGCACTGAGCAGTTCTTC